Each of the 12 T cell receptor beta chains below was sequenced from the same sample in a study of shared clonotypes between healthy human individuals. Naive CD8 cells were CD45RO-negative, positively selected for CCR7, excluding terminally differentiated effector memory CD45RA+ cells. Only in-frame clones appear in the TCRdb table, and some are missing; sequencing was by immunoSEQ multiplex PCR. This sample yields about 2.1 million clones, of which about 93% are seen a single time; more than 1.5% belongs to the top ten. Sequencing was performed on naive CD8+ T cells from PBMCs. The receptors shown here come from a man aged 18 to 29 in good health. Some clones in this sample may be carry-over from other donors' samples.

The CDR3 coding sequence is TGTGCACGACGCGCCGGTAAGCGGGATGGCAATGAGCAGTTCTTC. The encoded protein is CARRAGKRDGNEQFF. The chain uses TRBV19 and TRBJ2-1; 7 bases agree with TRBD2. CDR3 size: 15 residues. The germline V gene encodes CDR1 LNHDA and CDR2 SQIVND (reference sequence).

The chain uses TRBV5-5 and TRBJ2-7; 7 positions agree with TRBD1. CDR1 SGHKS and CDR2 YYEKEE come from the germline V gene (reference sequence). With V trimmed by 3 bases and J by 2 bases, 5 bases remained unmatched. This CDR3 has 14 amino acids. The CDR3 coding sequence is TGTGCCAGCAGCTCCCGGGACAGCACCTACGAGCAGTACTTC. Translating it yields CASSSRDSTYEQYF.

The J gene is TRBJ2-2, the V gene TRBV27, with 13 bases matching TRBD2. This CDR3 is 19 amino acids long. V shed 5 bases, J shed 3 bases, and the junction held 12 bases outside the gene matches. The germline CDR1 and CDR2 sequences are MNHEY and SMNVEV (reference sequence). DNA of the CDR3: TGTGCCAGCAGTCCCGACGGACTAGCGGGAGTAGGGGACACCGGGGAGCTGTTTTTT. It yields the protein CASSPDGLAGVGDTGELFF.

Notes on this clone: Other DNA sequences of this sample code for an identical CDR3. V gene TRBV4-1 combines with J gene TRBJ2-1; unclear D gene. V was clipped by 1 base and J by 8 bases, with 12 bases between them. The CDR3 has 14 amino acids. CDR1 and CDR2 (germline): MGHRA, YSYEKL. CDR3 in amino acids: CASSQGTSGDEQFF. CDR3 nucleotides: TGCGCCAGCAGCCAAGGGACGTCCGGCGATGAGCAGTTCTTC.

This sequence joins TRBV19 and TRBJ2-7; D might be TRBD1 (5 bases). V lost 4 bases and J lost 3, with 19 bases in between. Germline values: CDR1 LNHDA, CDR2 SQIVND (reference sequence). The CDR3 has 16 residues. The CDR3, as DNA: TGTGCCAGTAGTACCGACCTCCTGGGGCGAGACTACGAGCAGTACTTC. Its protein is CASSTDLLGRDYEQYF. The variable domain in full, completed from reference TRBV19 and TRBJ2-7, reads DGGITQSPKYLFRKEGQNVTLSCEQNLNHDAMYWYRQDPGQGLRLIYYSQIVNDFQKGDIAEGYSVSREKKESFPLTVTSAQKNPTAFYLCASSTDLLGRDYEQYFGPGTRLTVT.

The rearrangement links TRBV5-1 to TRBJ2-7; possible D gene TRBD2, 6 bases. The CDR3 is made up of 17 amino acids. V was shortened by 2 bases and J by 0 bases, with 18 bases between the two germline ends. Germline V gene data show CDR1 as SGHRS and CDR2 as YFSETQ. CDR3 residues: CASSFWASRGPSYEQYF. The DNA for the CDR3 is TGCGCCAGCAGCTTTTGGGCCTCGCGGGGACCCTCCTACGAGCAGTACTTC. Full variable domain (remainder filled in from reference TRBV5-1 and TRBJ2-7): KAGVTQTPRYLIKTRGQQVTLSCSPISGHRSVSWYQQTPGQGLQFLFEYFSETQRNKGNFPGRFSGRQFSNSRSEMNVSTLELGDSALYLCASSFWASRGPSYEQYFGPGTRLTVT.

The J gene is TRBJ2-7, the V gene TRBV4-1, with TRBD1 matching 7 bases. V was pared by 1 base and J by 1 base, with 4 bases of the junction left unmatched. The CDR3 spans 15 residues. Germline CDR1 and CDR2: MGHRA and YSYEKL. CDR3 in amino acids: CASSQGLRGSYEQYF. Here the CDR3 DNA reads TGCGCCAGCAGCCAAGGGCTCAGGGGGTCCTACGAGCAGTACTTC.

Here the CDR3 reads CASTFYKNNEQFF. The DNA for the CDR3 is TGTGCCAGCACCTTCTATAAGAACAATGAGCAGTTCTTC. The chain carries TRBV7-9 and TRBJ2-1, with no clear D. The CDR3 loop spans 13 amino acids. The germline CDR1 and CDR2 sequences are SEHNR and FQNEAQ (reference sequence). Trimming took off 7 bases at V and 5 bases at J, with 12 bases between the two ends. Full variable domain (missing parts from reference TRBV7-9 and TRBJ2-1): DTGVSQNPRHKITKRGQNVTFRCDPISEHNRLYWYRQTLGQGPEFLTYFQNEAQLEKSRLLSDRFSAERPKGSFSTLEIQRTEQGDSAMYLCASTFYKNNEQFFGPGTRLTVL.

The rearrangement links TRBV4-3 to TRBJ2-2; 10 bases fit TRBD2. Germline V gene sequence: CDR1 LGHNA, CDR2 YSLEER. The CDR3 extends over 17 amino acids. With V trimmed by 1 base and J by 6 bases, 8 bases remained unmatched. The CDR3: CASSQGVRSGRAGELFF. The CDR3 region has the DNA TGCGCCAGCAGCCAAGGGGTTCGGAGCGGGAGGGCCGGGGAGCTGTTTTTT.

CDR3 protein: CAISPPDTDTQYF. CDR3 bases: TGTGCCATCAGTCCCCCCGACACAGATACGCAGTATTTT. V gene TRBV10-3 combines with J gene TRBJ2-3, with D unclear. Germline-derived CDR1 and CDR2 are ENHRY and SYGVKD. This CDR3 contains 13 residues. The germline V and J ends were trimmed by 5 bases and 2 bases, with 8 bases remaining between them.

The sample holds one count of this clone. V and J are TRBV2 and TRBJ2-2; no reliable D call. The CDR3 runs to 14 residues. V was shortened by 4 bases and J by 3 bases, with 9 bases between the two germline ends. Germline-derived CDR1 and CDR2 are SNHLY and FYNNEI. The CDR3 region is CASSGSMYTGELFF. The CDR3 DNA sequence: TGTGCCAGCAGTGGTAGTATGTACACCGGGGAGCTGTTTTTT.

V gene TRBV29-1 combines with J gene TRBJ2-5, with 11 bases fitting TRBD1. CDR1 and CDR2 from the germline V gene are SQVTM and ANQGSEA. Trimming at V came to 6 bases and at J to 5 bases, leaving 8 bases not matched to a gene. The CDR3 covers 14 residues. As DNA, the CDR3 is TGCAGCGTATGGACAGGGGGCCCTACCGAGACCCAGTACTTC. Translation gives CSVWTGGPTETQYF.